Each of the 25 T cell receptor beta chains below was sequenced from the same sample in a study of T cell repertoires in cytomegalovirus infection. TCRdb analysed the reads with MiXCR anew, one entry per CDR3 protein. The data show approximately 280,000 distinct CDR3 sequences, about 20% seen once. Their antigens are not known. This specimen was cultured PBMCs, taken from culture after CMV antigen stimulation. The receptors come from a human donor in good health (CMV status not recorded). Some clones in this sample may be carry-over from other donors' samples.

This clonotype has a handful of counts. The V gene is TRBV20-1, the J gene TRBJ2-2; the D gene is possibly TRBD2 (5 bases). CDR3 length: 15 residues. From germline, CDR1 is DFQATT and CDR2 SNEGSKA (reference sequence). Trimming took off 0 bases at V and 3 bases at J, with 11 bases between the two ends. The CDR3, as DNA: TGCAGTGCTAGAGACCCAGCGGAGTACACCGGGGAGCTGTTTTTT. Its protein is CSARDPAEYTGELFF.

This rearrangement joins TRBV18 to TRBJ1-3; D uncertain. Germline V CDR1 and CDR2: KGHSH, LQKENI. The CDR3 contains 16 residues. Trimming removed 3 bases from V and 0 bases from J, with 12 bases in between. The CDR3, as DNA: TGTGCCAGCTCACCCTGGGAAGCTAGCTCTGGAAACACCATATATTTT. Translating gives CASSPWEASSGNTIYF.

This clonotype was recorded a few times. This chain connects TRBV20-1 to TRBJ2-1, with D perhaps given as TRBD1 or TRBD2 (6 bases each). Germline V CDR1 and CDR2: DFQATT, SNEGSKA (reference sequence). The CDR3 loop spans 14 amino acids. The V end was cut by 4 bases, the J end by 10 bases, with 20 bases between. The CDR3 region is CSATVLAGVLEQFF. The CDR3, as DNA: TGCAGTGCTACAGTACTAGCAGGGGTGCTGGAGCAGTTCTTC.

Ten or more counts support this clonotype. V gene TRBV7-6 combines with J gene TRBJ2-7; 10 bases are shared with TRBD1. The trim removed 4 bases at V and 5 bases at J, leaving 14 bases unmatched. The CDR3 has 17 amino acids. CDR1 and CDR2 (germline): SGHVS, FNYEAQ. The CDR3 is CASSSYPPGQGSDEQYF. Here the CDR3 DNA reads TGTGCCAGCAGCTCCTACCCCCCGGGACAGGGGTCCGACGAGCAGTACTTC.

This chain joins TRBV28 and TRBJ2-2; tentatively, D is TRBD2 (5 bases). The CDR3 loop spans 15 amino acids. The V gene's germline CDR1 is MDHEN and CDR2 SYDVKM. Trimming removed 5 bases from V and 7 bases from J, with 17 bases in between. The CDR3, as DNA: TGTGCCAGCAGTCCGTACCTAGGGAGAGGCGGGGAGCTGTTTTTT. Its translation is CASSPYLGRGGELFF.

CDR3 nucleotide sequence: TGTGCCAGCAGTTCCCCAGGGACCAGTACTGAAGCTTTCTTT. Amino acids: CASSSPGTSTEAFF. The chain recombines TRBV6-1 with TRBJ1-1, with D perhaps matching TRBD1 (5 bases). V was clipped by 5 bases and J by 5 bases, with 15 bases between them. In germline, CDR1 is MNHNS, CDR2 SASEGT. The CDR3 totals 14 residues.

This clonotype occurred a few times. V usage is TRBV12-3 or TRBV12-4 and J usage is TRBJ2-2; TRBD1 matches at 8 bases. CDR3 length: 14 residues. J was trimmed by 7 bases and V by 3 bases; bases with no gene match: 4. CDR3: CASSFKTGVGELFF. As DNA, the CDR3 is TGTGCCAGCAGTTTTAAGACAGGGGTCGGGGAGCTGTTTTTT.

This chain links TRBV27 with TRBJ2-3; 10 nucleotides line up with TRBD1. The V segment lost 0 bases and the J segment 1 base; nucleotides outside the gene matches: 13. This CDR3 is 20 amino acids long. Germline V CDR1 and CDR2: MNHEY, SMNVEV (reference sequence). The CDR3 DNA reads TGTGCCAGCAGTTTATCGCGGAGTCTCTTGGGGACAGGGGGCACAGATACGCAGTATTTT. This translates into CASSLSRSLLGTGGTDTQYF.

This clonotype has a single count. A much larger clone differs from this one at a single base, so this may be a read error. The V gene is TRBV6-2 or TRBV6-3, the J gene TRBJ2-1, with D hard to call. Deletions cut 6 bases from V and 0 bases from J, with 6 bases between. CDR3 size: 13 residues. Germline V CDR1 and CDR2: MNHEY, SVGEGT. The CDR3 region has the DNA TGTGCCAGCAGCTTCGGCTCCTACAATGAGCAGTTCTTC. Translating it yields CASSFGSYNEQFF.

The rearrangement joins TRBV19 to TRBJ2-3; D is unresolved. The CDR3 consists of 14 residues. From germline, CDR1 is LNHDA and CDR2 SQIVND (reference sequence). The V end lost 3 bases, the J end lost 1 base, and 8 bases lay between the germline ends. The CDR3 reads CASSMTGGTDTQYF. The CDR3 nucleotides read TGTGCCAGTAGTATGACCGGCGGCACAGATACGCAGTATTTT. Complete variable domain (other parts from reference TRBV19 and TRBJ2-3): DGGITQSPKYLFRKEGQNVTLSCEQNLNHDAMYWYRQDPGQGLRLIYYSQIVNDFQKGDIAEGYSVSREKKESFPLTVTSAQKNPTAFYLCASSMTGGTDTQYFGPGTRLTVL.

This clonotype was seen more than once but under ten times. CDR3 sequence: CSVEFPGLAGGRNNEQFF. CDR3 coding DNA: TGCAGCGTTGAATTCCCGGGACTAGCGGGAGGGAGGAACAATGAGCAGTTCTTC. The rearrangement joins TRBV29-1 to TRBJ2-1; 16 bases match TRBD2. This CDR3 is built from 18 residues. J lost 5 bases, V lost 2 bases, and 9 bases had no gene match. Germline assignment: CDR1 SQVTM and CDR2 ANQGSEA.

The rearrangement links TRBV7-6 to TRBJ2-2; TRBD1 agrees at 9 bases. Trimming cost V 3 bases and J 8 bases; bases outside gene matches: 13. CDR1 is SGHVS, CDR2 FNYEAQ, per germline. The CDR3 sequence is 17 residues long. CDR3 residues: CASSLAGTGKSTGELFF. CDR3 DNA sequence: TGTGCCAGCAGCTTGGCCGGGACAGGGAAATCTACAGGGGAGCTGTTTTTT.

This sequence joins TRBV4-3 and TRBJ2-3, with 8 positions matching TRBD2. With 4 bases clipped from V and 6 bases from J, the junction kept 9 bases outside the gene matches. The CDR3 sequence is 15 residues long. The V gene's germline CDR1 is LGHNA and CDR2 YSLEER. The CDR3 protein is CASSLEAGVGDTQYF. CDR3 sequence (DNA): TGCGCCAGCAGCCTAGAAGCGGGAGTAGGGGATACGCAGTATTTT.

CDR3 in amino acids: CASSLWDVEQFF. For the CDR3, the DNA is TGTGCCAGCAGCTTATGGGACGTAGAGCAGTTCTTC. V is TRBV7-6 and J is TRBJ2-1; D assignment may be TRBD1 or TRBD2 (5 bases each). Trimming cost V 2 bases and J 10 bases, with 9 bases left between them. Germline assignment: CDR1 SGHVS and CDR2 FNYEAQ. This CDR3 region has 12 residues.

The chain recombines TRBV7-6 with TRBJ2-7; 10 positions agree with TRBD1. Per the germline V gene, CDR1 is SGHVS and CDR2 is FNYEAQ. V trimming: 5 bases; J trimming: 9 bases; junction bases outside the gene matches: 13. This CDR3 contains 15 residues. The CDR3 region has the DNA TGTGCCAGCAGCCTAACCGGGACAGGGGTTTTCGGGCAGTACTTC. This sequence encodes CASSLTGTGVFGQYF.

This clonotype was recorded a few times. The chain carries TRBV19 and TRBJ2-3, with D uncertain. There are 15 residues in the CDR3. The germline V gene encodes CDR1 LNHDA and CDR2 SQIVND (reference sequence). V lost 5 bases and J 3 bases, leaving 15 bases between the germline ends. The CDR3 reads CASSSFGQITDTQYF. CDR3 DNA sequence: TGTGCCAGTAGTTCATTTGGGCAGATTACAGATACGCAGTATTTT.

This chain links TRBV4-2 with TRBJ1-1, with D perhaps TRBD1 (6 bases). The germline gives CDR1 LGHNA, CDR2 YNFKEQ. V lost 3 bases to trimming and J lost 7 bases, with 15 bases between them. This CDR3 comprises 14 residues. In nucleotides, the CDR3 is TGTGCCAGCAGCCAGGAGACAGGATTCTTTGAAGCTTTCTTT. As protein: CASSQETGFFEAFF.

The chain combines TRBV19 with TRBJ2-2; D ambiguous. Germline V gene lookup returns CDR1 LNHDA and CDR2 SQIVND (reference sequence). The CDR3 sequence is 13 residues long. Deletions cut 3 bases from V and 6 bases from J, with 8 bases between. CDR3 residues: CASSMGRPGELFF. As DNA, the CDR3 is TGTGCCAGTAGTATGGGTCGACCCGGGGAGCTGTTTTTT.

This chain links TRBV10-3 with TRBJ2-7; D is unresolved. V was pared by 6 bases and J by 5 bases, with 14 bases between. There are 13 residues in the CDR3. The germline gives CDR1 ENHRY, CDR2 SYGVKD. The CDR3 region has the DNA TGTGCCATCAGCCCCGCAGGAGTCAACGAGCAGTACGTC. Translation: CAISPAGVNEQYV.

The chain employs TRBV11-2 and TRBJ2-7; D is ambiguous. This CDR3 has 14 residues. Trimming took off 4 bases at V and 2 bases at J, with 12 bases between the two ends. Germline values: CDR1 SGHAT, CDR2 FQNNGV. CDR3 loop: CASSSLSGTYEQYV. The CDR3 nucleotides read TGTGCCAGCAGCTCTTTATCAGGTACCTACGAGCAGTACGTC.

Only a few counts were recorded for this clonotype. The chain is built from TRBV4-2 and TRBJ2-7; 7 nucleotides line up with TRBD1. Germline CDR1 LGHNA, CDR2 YNFKEQ. V gave up 0 bases and J gave up 2 bases; unmatched junction bases: 4. There are 15 residues in the CDR3. The CDR3 nucleotides are TGTGCCAGCAGCCAAGATGAACAGGGGACCTACGAGCAGTACTTC. This codes for CASSQDEQGTYEQYF.

This clonotype was counted a few times. V usage is TRBV7-9 and J usage is TRBJ1-3; no definite D call. In germline, CDR1 is SEHNR, CDR2 FQNEAQ (reference sequence). The CDR3 totals 16 residues. Between the trimmed V and J ends, which lost 1 base and 0 bases, there was a span of 10 bases. CDR3 nucleotide sequence: TGTGCCAGCAGCTTAGTAACAGAGAGCTCTGGAAACACCATATATTTT. It translates to CASSLVTESSGNTIYF.

This clonotype has ten or more counts. V and J are TRBV6-1 and TRBJ1-2; 8 bases are shared with TRBD1. Germline V CDR1 and CDR2: MNHNS, SASEGT. V lost 6 bases, J lost 4 bases, and 7 bases stayed unmatched. The CDR3 length is 14 residues. CDR3 DNA: TGTGCCAGCAGCAGGACAGGGAGTCCCTATGGCTACACCTTC. This codes for CASSRTGSPYGYTF.

This clonotype came up many times. The chain couples TRBV7-6 to TRBJ2-5, with D perhaps TRBD1 (7 bases). Germline assignment: CDR1 SGHVS and CDR2 FNYEAQ. V lost 4 bases to trimming and J lost 1 base, with 13 bases between them. The CDR3 is 15 amino acids. CDR3 coding DNA: TGTGCCAGCAGCTGGGCAGGGGGGAGCCAAGAGACCCAGTACTTC. Its protein product is CASSWAGGSQETQYF.

The table lists this clonotype with a few counts. The V and J genes are TRBV6-2 or TRBV6-3 and TRBJ2-4, with D perhaps TRBD2 (5 bases). CDR1 is MNHEY and CDR2 is SVGEGT in the germline V gene. This CDR3 comprises 15 residues. Trimming took off 0 bases at V and 8 bases at J, with 14 bases between the two ends. In nucleotides, the CDR3 is TGTGCCAGCAGTTACTCGAGAGCTTTGCGGGACATTCAGTACTTC. Protein sequence: CASSYSRALRDIQYF.